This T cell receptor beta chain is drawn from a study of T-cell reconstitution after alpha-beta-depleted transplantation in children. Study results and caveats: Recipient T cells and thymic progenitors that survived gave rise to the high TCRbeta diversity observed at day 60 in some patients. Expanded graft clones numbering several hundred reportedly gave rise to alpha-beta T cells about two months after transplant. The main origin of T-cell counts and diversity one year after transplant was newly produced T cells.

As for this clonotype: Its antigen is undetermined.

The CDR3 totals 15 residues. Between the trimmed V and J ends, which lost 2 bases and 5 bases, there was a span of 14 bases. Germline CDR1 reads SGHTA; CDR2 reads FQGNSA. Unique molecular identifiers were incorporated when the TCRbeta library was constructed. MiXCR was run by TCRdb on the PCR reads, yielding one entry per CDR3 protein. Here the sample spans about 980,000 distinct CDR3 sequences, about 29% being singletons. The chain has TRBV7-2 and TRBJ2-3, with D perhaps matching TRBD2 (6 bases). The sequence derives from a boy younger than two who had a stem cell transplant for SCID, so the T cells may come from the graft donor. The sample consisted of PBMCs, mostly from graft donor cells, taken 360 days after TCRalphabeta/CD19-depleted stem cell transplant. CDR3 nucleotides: TGTGCCAGCAGCTTAACTAGCACCGGACGAGATACGCAGTATTTT. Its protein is CASSLTSTGRDTQYF.